This is a list of T cell receptor beta chains from one sample in a study of T cell responses to AZD1222 COVID-19 vaccine. Sequencing used immunoSEQ multiplex PCR; TCRdb keeps in-frame clones, though not all of them. The profile shows 250,000 to 300,000 clones, approximately 94% of them singletons. Sequencing used peripheral blood, obtained 28 days after the second AZD1222 dose. The source is an adult who received the AZD1222 COVID-19 vaccine. Both conserved end residues are part of each CDR3.

TRBV6-5	TRBJ1-1	CASSYGYGTKNTEAFF
TRBV30	TRBJ2-5	CAWKVGETQYF
TRBV6-6	TRBJ1-5	CASSFRAGGSNQPQHF
TRBV28	TRBJ2-7	CASSLRFKQYF
TRBV7-2	TRBJ1-2	CASSLGGSDNYGYTF
TRBV28	TRBJ1-6	CASSFPGGTSNSPLHF
TRBV11-2	TRBJ2-7	CASSWTSGGTYEQYF
TRBV10-3	TRBJ1-2	CAISGSTGNYGYTF
TRBV19	TRBJ2-7	CASSIEGQGGEQYF
TRBV20-1	TRBJ1-2	CSGIGSYGYTF
TRBV6-5	TRBJ1-5	CASRVSGDSNQPQHF
TRBV4-1	TRBJ1-5	CASSRRRDPPFNQPQHF
TRBV18	TRBJ1-4	CASSPRAGGDEKLFF
TRBV28	TRBJ1-5	CASSSGQGRNQPQHF
TRBV7-2	TRBJ2-7	CASTRGADYEQYF
TRBV7-9	TRBJ2-7	CASSPGSPFSYEQYF
TRBV14	TRBJ1-1	CASSLLDGRTEAFF